One sample yielded the 21 T cell receptor beta chains listed below, sequenced in a study of blood T cell repertoires in COVID-19. TCRdb's table, derived via immunoSEQ multiplex PCR, lists solely in-frame clones and lacks some. The repertoire includes about 180,000 clones, 82% of them detected once, and roughly 20% sits in the top ten. The material sequenced was PBMCs or T cells enriched from blood (not recorded which). The receptors originated from a man in his fifties or sixties who had recovered from COVID-19.

The chain carries TRBV6-1 and TRBJ2-1; D gene unclear. The CDR3 runs to 13 residues. V was cut by 1 base and J by 7 bases, with 8 bases left in between. The germline gives CDR1 MNHNS, CDR2 SASEGT. In DNA, the CDR3 is TGTGCCAGCAGTGAAGTTAGAGGAAATGAGCAGTTCTTC. This encodes CASSEVRGNEQFF.

The CDR3 DNA reads TGTGCCAGCAGCCCACCCAGGAGGTGTGAGCAGTTCTTC. Translating gives CASSPPRRCEQFF. V gene TRBV12-1 combines with J gene TRBJ2-1; TRBD2 is the table's D call and was not checked against the DNA. TRBV12-1 is tagged as a pseudogene. The CDR3 contains 13 residues.

The genes are TRBV2 and TRBJ1-5, with a possible D match to TRBD1 (5 bases). CDR1 and CDR2 from the germline V gene are SNHLY and FYNNEI. The V end was cut by 6 bases, the J end by 0 bases, with 12 bases between. The CDR3 consists of 15 residues. The DNA for the CDR3 is TGTGCCAGCAGCCCCAGGGTTTATAGCAATCAGCCCCAGCATTTT. The encoded protein is CASSPRVYSNQPQHF.

J is TRBJ2-5 and V is TRBV20-1, with 15 bases matching TRBD2. Unmatched junction bases numbered 4, after V lost 3 bases and J lost 5 bases. The CDR3 extends over 15 amino acids. Germline V gives CDR1 DFQATT, CDR2 SNEGSKA (reference sequence). The CDR3 coding sequence is TGCAGTGCTAGTTGGACTAGCGGGAGGGTGGAGACCCAGTACTTC. Protein sequence: CSASWTSGRVETQYF.

The chain uses TRBV7-2 and TRBJ2-7; no firm D call. This CDR3 region has 15 residues. The ends were cut back, 1 base at V and 2 bases at J, with 12 bases in the middle. The germline V gene encodes CDR1 SGHTA and CDR2 FQGNSA. CDR3 protein: CASSLVGRNPYEQYF. The CDR3 DNA sequence: TGTGCCAGCAGCTTAGTGGGCAGGAACCCCTACGAGCAGTACTTC.

This clone was found a few times. V usage is TRBV6-4 and J usage is TRBJ2-1; unclear D gene. The CDR3 sequence is 13 residues long. Trimming pared 3 bases from V and 3 bases from J, leaving 6 bases between. Looked up from germline, CDR1 is MRHNA and CDR2 is SNTAGT. The CDR3 region has the DNA TGTGCCAGCAGTGAAAATATCTACAATGAGCAGTTCTTC. Residues: CASSENIYNEQFF.

This clone was counted a few times. The rearrangement links TRBV29-1 to TRBJ2-7, with TRBD1 matching over 8 bases. This CDR3 is built from 15 residues. Per germline, CDR1 SQVTM and CDR2 ANQGSEA. The junction had 15 bases not matched to a gene; V was cut back by 6 bases and J by 5 bases. The CDR3 DNA reads as TGCAGCGTGGAGGACAGGGAGACTTTCCTAGACGAGCAGTACTTC. Translated: CSVEDRETFLDEQYF.

The V call is TRBV7-2, the J call TRBJ1-2, with TRBD1 matching 8 bases. CDR3 length: 17 residues. CDR1 is SGHTA, CDR2 FQGNSA, per germline. Trimming took 2 bases from V and 4 from J; bases not matched to a gene: 12. The CDR3 bases are TGTGCCAGCAGCTTATATAAGGACAGGGTGGGAAGCTATGGCTACACCTTC. It is translated as CASSLYKDRVGSYGYTF.

Within the sample, this clone is medium-sized. The J gene is TRBJ2-3, the V gene TRBV11-3, with 16 bases aligning to TRBD2. This CDR3 has 16 residues. The germline V gene encodes CDR1 SGHNT and CDR2 YENEEA. J was trimmed by 5 bases and V by 3 bases; bases with no gene match: 2. CDR3 amino acids: CASSLGLAGGQDTQYF. The DNA for the CDR3 is TGTGCCAGCAGCTTGGGACTAGCGGGAGGGCAAGATACGCAGTATTTT.

The gene calls are TRBV7-3 and TRBJ2-1, with 9 bases identical to TRBD1. This CDR3 contains 14 residues. The V gene's germline CDR1 is SGHTA and CDR2 FQGTGA. Trimming removed 4 bases from V and 4 bases from J; junction bases left unmatched: 2. The CDR3 DNA follows: TGTGCCAGCAGCTCCGGGACAGGGTACAATGAGCAGTTCTTC. As protein: CASSSGTGYNEQFF.

This clone was detected once. V gene TRBV12-5 combines with J gene TRBJ2-3; D is ambiguous. This CDR3 spans 11 amino acids. Germline lookup yields CDR1 LGHNT and CDR2 FRNRAP. V lost 3 bases to trimming and J lost 9 bases, with 7 bases between them. CDR3 sequence (DNA): TGTGCTAGTGGTTTAAAAGCAACGCAGTATTTT. As protein: CASGLKATQYF.

The sample holds one count of this clone. The chain is built from TRBV7-9 and TRBJ2-7; 11 positions agree with TRBD2. CDR3 length: 16 residues. Trimming at V came to 5 bases and at J to 0 bases, leaving 6 bases not matched to a gene. Germline assignment: CDR1 SEHNR and CDR2 FQNEAQ (reference sequence). As DNA, the CDR3 is TGTGCCAGCAGCCCCATAGCGGGAGGGCCCTCCTACGAGCAGTACTTC. It translates to CASSPIAGGPSYEQYF. The full variable domain, completed using reference TRBV7-9 and TRBJ2-7, is DTGVSQNPRHKITKRGQNVTFRCDPISEHNRLYWYRQTLGQGPEFLTYFQNEAQLEKSRLLSDRFSAERPKGSFSTLEIQRTEQGDSAMYLCASSPIAGGPSYEQYFGPGTRLTVT.

The chain combines TRBV19 with TRBJ1-1, with D possibly matching TRBD1 (5 bases). The germline V gene encodes CDR1 LNHDA and CDR2 SQIVND (reference sequence). V dropped 5 bases and J dropped 1 base, with 8 bases sitting between them. This CDR3 is 13 amino acids long. Here the CDR3 DNA reads TGTGCCAGTAGTCGACAGACGAACACTGAAGCTTTCTTT. Translation: CASSRQTNTEAFF.

The chain uses TRBV7-6 and TRBJ1-2; tentatively, D is TRBD1 (6 bases). V was trimmed by 1 base and J by 2 bases, leaving 11 bases between them. This CDR3 comprises 15 residues. Per the germline V gene, CDR1 is SGHVS and CDR2 is FNYEAQ. The DNA for the CDR3 is TGTGCCAGCAGCTTAGGGACAGCAAGCAACTATGGCTACACCTTC. Protein product: CASSLGTASNYGYTF.

The rearrangement joins TRBV7-2 to TRBJ2-7; no clear D. The ends were cut back, 1 base at V and 5 bases at J, with 12 bases in the middle. Per germline, CDR1 SGHTA and CDR2 FQGNSA. This CDR3 has 14 residues. The CDR3 DNA follows: TGTGCCAGCAGCTTAGGGGCCCCGATTCACGAGCAGTACTTC. The encoded protein is CASSLGAPIHEQYF.

The chain has TRBV19 and TRBJ1-5, with no clear D. Looked up from germline, CDR1 is LNHDA and CDR2 is SQIVND (reference sequence). V shed 6 bases and J shed 5 bases, with 8 bases lying between them. The CDR3 sequence is 12 residues long. The CDR3 reads CASRRSYQPQHF. The CDR3 bases are TGTGCCAGTAGGCGCTCCTATCAGCCCCAGCATTTT.

The chain is built from TRBV30 and TRBJ1-1; D gene uncertain. V was clipped by 2 bases and J by 1 base, with 11 bases between them. The CDR3 totals 14 residues. Germline loops: CDR1 GTSNPN, CDR2 SVGIG (reference sequence). The CDR3 nucleotides read TGTGCCTGGAGTAACAACCCAAAGAACACTGAAGCTTTCTTT. It specifies CAWSNNPKNTEAFF.

The chain combines TRBV27 with TRBJ2-7; D may be TRBD1 (5 bases). Trimming pared 2 bases from V and 6 bases from J, leaving 8 bases between. Germline V gives CDR1 MNHEY, CDR2 SMNVEV (reference sequence). The CDR3 is 12 residues long. The CDR3 is CASSLLGLEQYF. CDR3 DNA sequence: TGTGCCAGCAGTTTACTGGGGCTCGAGCAGTACTTC.

This clone was counted many times. For the CDR3, the DNA is TGCGCCAGCAGCTTCAAGAGGGGAGGGAATCAGCCCCAGCATTTT. The encoded protein is CASSFKRGGNQPQHF. V is TRBV5-1 and J is TRBJ1-5; TRBD1 is a possible D gene (5 bases). Trimming pared 2 bases from V and 4 bases from J, leaving 13 bases between. This CDR3 is built from 15 residues. Germline loops: CDR1 SGHRS, CDR2 YFSETQ. Based on the CDR3 plus reference TRBV5-1 and TRBJ1-5, the full variable domain is KAGVTQTPRYLIKTRGQQVTLSCSPISGHRSVSWYQQTPGQGLQFLFEYFSETQRNKGNFPGRFSGRQFSNSRSEMNVSTLELGDSALYLCASSFKRGGNQPQHFGDGTRLSIL.

The rearrangement joins TRBV3-1 (or the pseudogene TRBV3-2) to TRBJ1-3; D remains unclear. V was cut by 1 base and J by 4 bases, with 8 bases left in between. The CDR3 totals 14 residues. Germline V gives CDR1 LGHDT, CDR2 YNNKEL (reference sequence). The CDR3: CASSQGKEGNTIYF. CDR3 sequence (DNA): TGTGCCAGCAGCCAAGGAAAGGAGGGAAACACCATATATTTT.

The genes are TRBV2 and TRBJ2-7; maybe TRBD1 (5 bases). The length of the CDR3 is 17 residues. Trimming stripped 7 bases from V and 3 bases from J, with 25 bases between. Germline CDR1 is SNHLY and CDR2 is FYNNEI. DNA of the CDR3: TGTGCCAGCAACAAACAGGCTCCGGGCCGAAAAGTCTACGAGCAGTACTTC. It specifies CASNKQAPGRKVYEQYF.